Listed below are T cell receptor beta chains from one sample, sequenced in a study of blood T cells in healthy people across ages. Using its own MiXCR run on the 5' RACE reads, TCRdb lists one record per CDR3 protein. This table has fewer than 2,000,000 distinct CDR3 sequences, roughly 32% appearing once. Sequencing input: blood. These receptors came from a woman aged 25 to 39 in good health. The CDR3 runs from the conserved cysteine through the conserved F or W. The D gene is left open where the match is weak. Size values are once, few and many counts, or a class for expanded clones, and some rows have none.

clone_size	d_call	cdr3_length	j_call	v_call	cdr3_nt	cdr3_aa
few	NA	13	TRBJ1-2	TRBV4-1	TGCGCCAGCAGCCGCATCCTGAACTATGGCTACACCTTC	CASSRILNYGYTF
NA	TRBD1	15	TRBJ1-5	TRBV5-1	TGCGCCAGCAGCTTGGAGGGGACAGAAAATCAGCCCCAGCATTTT	CASSLEGTENQPQHF
NA	TRBD2	14	TRBJ2-7	TRBV7-9	TGTGCCAGCGGAGGTAGACTAGCGGGAGAGGAACAGTACTTC	CASGGRLAGEEQYF
NA	NA	12	TRBJ1-2	TRBV20-1	TGCAGTGCTAGCAGGGTCCACTATGGCTACACCTTC	CSASRVHYGYTF
few	TRBD2	16	TRBJ2-5	TRBV4-1	TGCGCCAGCAGCCAAGGACTAGCGGGAGCAGGAGAGACCCAGTACTTC	CASSQGLAGAGETQYF
NA	NA	14	TRBJ1-5	TRBV30	TGTGCCTGGGGCACCGGGAGGACGGGTCAGCCCCAGCATTTT	CAWGTGRTGQPQHF
few	NA	14	TRBJ1-2	TRBV12-3/TRBV12-4	TGTGCCAGCAGTGATCAAGGGACGGTCGGCGGCTACACCTTC	CASSDQGTVGGYTF
few	TRBD1	13	TRBJ2-5	TRBV12-3/TRBV12-4	TGTGCCAGCAGTTTATCAACAGGGGGGACCCAGTACTTC	CASSLSTGGTQYF
NA	TRBD2	15	TRBJ2-3	TRBV20-1	TGCAGTGCTAGAAAACTAGCGGGAGTCACAGATACGCAGTATTTT	CSARKLAGVTDTQYF
many	NA	14	TRBJ2-7	TRBV29-1	TGCAGCGCCCGTCCGGGCAGAGGGGGATACGAGCAGTACTTC	CSARPGRGGYEQYF
few	NA	13	TRBJ2-3	TRBV20-1	TGCAGTGCTACCGGGCTAAGATCAGATACGCAGTATTTT	CSATGLRSDTQYF
NA	TRBD2	15	TRBJ2-1	TRBV12-3/TRBV12-4	TGTGCCAGCAGTTCCTACGGGAGTCAGCGGGGTGAGCAGTTCTTC	CASSSYGSQRGEQFF
NA	NA	15	TRBJ2-1	TRBV27	TGTGCCAGCAGTTTATTGGCGGAGGGGCACAATGAGCAGTTCTTC	CASSLLAEGHNEQFF
many	TRBD2	14	TRBJ2-7	TRBV20-1	TGCAGTGCTTCCTCAGCGGGACCCTCCTACGAGCAGTACTTC	CSASSAGPSYEQYF
few	NA	15	TRBJ2-3	TRBV14	TGTGCCAGCAGCCCGAGGGGGGAATACACAGATACGCAGTATTTT	CASSPRGEYTDTQYF
NA	NA	15	TRBJ2-7	TRBV7-9	TGCGCCAGCAGCTTTCCGACAGGTGTCCCCTACGAGCAGTACTTC	CASSFPTGVPYEQYF
few	TRBD1	11	TRBJ2-7	TRBV29-1	TGCAGCGTTTACAGGGGATACGAGCAGTACTTC	CSVYRGYEQYF
NA	NA	15	TRBJ2-2	TRBV27	TGTGCCAGCAGTTTTGGGGGAGGATTCACCGGGGAGCTGTTTTTT	CASSFGGGFTGELFF
NA	NA	15	TRBJ2-7	TRBV2	TGTGCCAGCAGTGAACGCTCGGGAGTGTACTACGAGCAGTACTTC	CASSERSGVYYEQYF
NA	NA	16	TRBJ2-1	TRBV6-6	TGTGCCAGCAGCCGAAGTGGGATCCCAGGCTACAATGAGCAGTTCTTC	CASSRSGIPGYNEQFF
NA	NA	13	TRBJ2-5	TRBV15	TGTGCCACCAGTGACAGATCCCAAGAGACCCAGTACTTC	CATSDRSQETQYF
few	NA	14	TRBJ2-7	TRBV30	TGTGCCTGGAGTGTCGGTGGGGTCTCCTACGAGCAGTACTTC	CAWSVGGVSYEQYF
once	TRBD2	17	TRBJ2-3	TRBV20-1	TGCAGTGCTAGCGAGACTAGCGTCCTACTCAGCACAGATACGCAGTATTTT	CSASETSVLLSTDTQYF
few	TRBD2	14	TRBJ2-3	TRBV7-9	TGTGCCAGCAGCTTCCTTAGCGGGCCAGATACGCAGTATTTT	CASSFLSGPDTQYF
many	NA	18	TRBJ2-6	TRBV14	TGTGCCAGCAGCCCCACAATAGGGGTCCTCTCTGGGGCCAACGTCCTGACTTTC	CASSPTIGVLSGANVLTF
many	TRBD1	13	TRBJ2-3	TRBV7-3	TGTGCCAGCAGCCCTGGACAGGCAGATACGCAGTATTTT	CASSPGQADTQYF
many	NA	13	TRBJ1-5	TRBV3-1	TGTGCCAGCAGCCAAGGGCTTAATCAGCCCCAGCATTTT	CASSQGLNQPQHF
NA	TRBD2	16	TRBJ2-1	TRBV20-1	TGCAGTGCACCGACTAGCGGGGGGTGGACCTACAATGAGCAGTTCTTC	CSAPTSGGWTYNEQFF
few	TRBD1	16	TRBJ2-3	TRBV7-3	TGTGCCAGCAGCCCCGCTGGGCAGGGGGCCACAGATACGCAGTATTTT	CASSPAGQGATDTQYF
NA	TRBD2	16	TRBJ2-7	TRBV27	TGTGCCAGCAGTTTATCACCCCTAGCGGGGCCCTACGAGCAGTACTTC	CASSLSPLAGPYEQYF
few	NA	17	TRBJ1-2	TRBV11-2	TGTGCCAGCAGCTTAATGGCAGGCAGGGGTCTCGGCTATGGCTACACCTTC	CASSLMAGRGLGYGYTF
many	NA	13	TRBJ2-7	TRBV10-3	TGTGCCGTCGAGGGAGTCACGAGCTACGAGCAGTACTTC	CAVEGVTSYEQYF
NA	TRBD2	13	TRBJ2-3	TRBV2	TGTGCCGGAGGACTAGCGGGGACAGATACGCAGTATTTT	CAGGLAGTDTQYF
many	NA	12	TRBJ2-1	TRBV12-3/TRBV12-4	TGTGCCAGCAGTCCCGGGGGGCCTGAGCAGTTCTTC	CASSPGGPEQFF
NA	NA	15	TRBJ2-5	TRBV3-1	TGTGCCAGCAGCCAAGATTCGGCGGGGCGGGAGACCCAGTACTTC	CASSQDSAGRETQYF
few	NA	14	TRBJ1-2	TRBV4-1	TGCGCCAGCAGCCAGCAGCAGGGGATCTATGGCTACACCTTC	CASSQQQGIYGYTF
NA	NA	14	TRBJ1-2	TRBV5-1	TGCGCCAGCAGCGACAGCCTTGCCAACTATAGCTACACCTTC	CASSDSLANYSYTF
NA	NA	15	TRBJ2-6	TRBV12-3/TRBV12-4	TGTGCCAGCAGTCCGGACAATGCTGGGGCCAACGTCCTGACTTTC	CASSPDNAGANVLTF
once	NA	15	TRBJ2-2	TRBV4-1	TGCGCCAGCAGCCAAGTTTGGTCAGCTCCCGGGGAGCTGTTTTTT	CASSQVWSAPGELFF
NA	NA	16	TRBJ2-1	TRBV20-1	TGCAGTGCTAATCATCCGGGACCCAGGGGATATGATGAGCAGTTCTTC	CSANHPGPRGYDEQFF
NA	NA	16	TRBJ2-7	TRBV20-1	TGCAGTGCTAGTGCTGGACCCTTTATTATTTACAATGAGCAGTACTTC	CSASAGPFIIYNEQYF
few	NA	13	TRBJ2-7	TRBV30	TGTGCCTGGAGTGCGGGGGCGTTCTACGAGCAGTACTTC	CAWSAGAFYEQYF
NA	TRBD1	17	TRBJ2-5	TRBV28	TGTGCCAGCAAGGCTGCTAGGGGACAGGGGGAGGAAGGGACCCAGTACTTC	CASKAARGQGEEGTQYF
NA	NA	15	TRBJ2-3	TRBV7-6	TGTGCCAGCAGCACCGGGACGCCGGCTTGGGATACGCAGTATTTT	CASSTGTPAWDTQYF
few	NA	15	TRBJ2-7	TRBV27	TGTGCCAGCAGTTTAGCAGGGACCCTTTTCTACGAGCAGTACTTC	CASSLAGTLFYEQYF
few	NA	13	TRBJ2-1	TRBV6-1	TGTGCCAGCAGTGAAAGACAGTTCGGTGAGCAGTTCTTC	CASSERQFGEQFF
NA	TRBD2	17	TRBJ2-3	TRBV3-1	TGTGCCAGCAGCCAAGTTGGCGGGGGGGCCTTCTTCCATACGCAGTATTTT	CASSQVGGGAFFHTQYF
NA	TRBD1	15	TRBJ1-1	TRBV20-1	TGCAGTGCTAGAGGGGGACAGGGAGGGAACACTGAAGCTTTCTTT	CSARGGQGGNTEAFF
NA	TRBD1	14	TRBJ1-1	TRBV20-1	TGCAGTGCTAGGACGCCGGGACAGGGGCCTGAAGCTTTCTTT	CSARTPGQGPEAFF
few	NA	13	TRBJ1-1	TRBV11-2	TGTGCCAGCAGCTTAGCCGGGGGGGGGGTAGCTTTCTTT	CASSLAGGGVAFF
NA	TRBD1	14	TRBJ2-5	TRBV7-9	TGTGCCAGCAGCCCGGGACAGTTGGAAGAGACCCAGTACTTC	CASSPGQLEETQYF
NA	NA	14	TRBJ2-5	TRBV6-2/TRBV6-3	TGTGCCAGCAGTTATACGGGTTACCAAGAGACCCAGTACTTC	CASSYTGYQETQYF
many	TRBD2	15	TRBJ2-3	TRBV12-3/TRBV12-4	TGTGCCAGCAGTTTAGGCGGGAGGGGCGCAGATACGCAGTATTTT	CASSLGGRGADTQYF
NA	NA	17	TRBJ2-3	TRBV7-8	TGTGCCAGCAACCAATTGCGCCAGGGCAGGGCCTTTCAAGCGCAGTATTTT	CASNQLRQGRAFQAQYF
many	TRBD1	14	TRBJ2-5	TRBV29-1	TGCAGCGTGGTCCGGGACAGTGTACAAGAGACCCAGTACTTC	CSVVRDSVQETQYF